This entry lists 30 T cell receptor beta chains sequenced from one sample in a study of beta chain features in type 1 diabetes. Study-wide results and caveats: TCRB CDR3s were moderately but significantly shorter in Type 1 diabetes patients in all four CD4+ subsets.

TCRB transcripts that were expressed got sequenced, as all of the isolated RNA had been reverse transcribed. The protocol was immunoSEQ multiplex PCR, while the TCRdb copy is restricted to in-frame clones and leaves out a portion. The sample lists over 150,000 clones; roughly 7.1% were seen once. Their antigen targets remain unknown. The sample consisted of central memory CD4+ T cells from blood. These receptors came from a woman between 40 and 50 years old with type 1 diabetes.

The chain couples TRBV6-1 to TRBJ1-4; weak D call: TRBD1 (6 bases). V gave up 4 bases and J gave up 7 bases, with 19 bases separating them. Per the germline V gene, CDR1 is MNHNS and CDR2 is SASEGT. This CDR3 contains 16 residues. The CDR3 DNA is TGTGCCAGCAGTGGCACACGAAGGACAGCCTTTGAAAAACTGTTTTTT. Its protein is CASSGTRRTAFEKLFF.

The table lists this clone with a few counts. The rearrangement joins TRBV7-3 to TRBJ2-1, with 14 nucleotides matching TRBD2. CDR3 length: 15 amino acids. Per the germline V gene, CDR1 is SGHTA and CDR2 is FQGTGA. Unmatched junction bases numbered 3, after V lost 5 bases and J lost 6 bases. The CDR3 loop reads CASSAGLAGVNEQFF. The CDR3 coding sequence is TGTGCCAGCAGCGCGGGACTAGCGGGAGTCAATGAGCAGTTCTTC. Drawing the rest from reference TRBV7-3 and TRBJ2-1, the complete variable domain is GAGVSQTPSNKVTEKGKYVELRCDPISGHTALYWYRQSLGQGPEFLIYFQGTGAADDSGLPNDRFFAVRPEGSVSTLKIQRTERGDSAVYLCASSAGLAGVNEQFFGPGTRLTVL.

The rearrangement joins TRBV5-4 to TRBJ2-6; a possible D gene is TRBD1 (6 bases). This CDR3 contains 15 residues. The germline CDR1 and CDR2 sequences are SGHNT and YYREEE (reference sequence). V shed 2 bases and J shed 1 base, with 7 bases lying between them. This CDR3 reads CASSLQGSGANVLTF. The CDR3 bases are TGTGCCAGCAGCTTACAGGGATCTGGGGCCAACGTCCTGACTTTC.

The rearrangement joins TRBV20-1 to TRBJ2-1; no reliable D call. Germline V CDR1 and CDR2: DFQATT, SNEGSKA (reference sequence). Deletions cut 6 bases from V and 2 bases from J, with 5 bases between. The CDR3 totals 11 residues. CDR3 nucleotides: TGCAGTGCCGTAGCCTACAATGAGCAGTTCTTC. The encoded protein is CSAVAYNEQFF.

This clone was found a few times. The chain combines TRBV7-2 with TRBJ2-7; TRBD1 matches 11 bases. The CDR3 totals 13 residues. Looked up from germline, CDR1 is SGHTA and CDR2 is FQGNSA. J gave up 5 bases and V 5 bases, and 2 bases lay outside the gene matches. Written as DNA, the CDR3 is TGTGCCAGCAGCACGGACAGGGGGCACGAGCAGTACTTC. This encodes CASSTDRGHEQYF. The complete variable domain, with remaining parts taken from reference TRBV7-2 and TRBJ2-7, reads GAGVSQSPSNKVTEKGKDVELRCDPISGHTALYWYRQSLGQGLEFLIYFQGNSAPDKSGLPSDRFSAERTGGSVSTLTIQRTQQEDSAVYLCASSTDRGHEQYFGPGTRLTVT.

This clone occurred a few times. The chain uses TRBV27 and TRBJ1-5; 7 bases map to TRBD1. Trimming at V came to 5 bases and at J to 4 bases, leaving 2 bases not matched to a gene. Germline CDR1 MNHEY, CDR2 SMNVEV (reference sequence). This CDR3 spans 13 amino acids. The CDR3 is CASSPTGNQPQHF. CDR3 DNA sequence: TGTGCCAGCAGTCCGACAGGGAATCAGCCCCAGCATTTT.

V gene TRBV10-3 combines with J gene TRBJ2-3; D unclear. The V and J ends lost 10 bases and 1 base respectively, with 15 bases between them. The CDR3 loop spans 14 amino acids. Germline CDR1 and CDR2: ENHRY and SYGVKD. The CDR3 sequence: CATAPSAGTDTQYF. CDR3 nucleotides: TGTGCCACCGCCCCAAGCGCCGGCACAGATACGCAGTATTTT.

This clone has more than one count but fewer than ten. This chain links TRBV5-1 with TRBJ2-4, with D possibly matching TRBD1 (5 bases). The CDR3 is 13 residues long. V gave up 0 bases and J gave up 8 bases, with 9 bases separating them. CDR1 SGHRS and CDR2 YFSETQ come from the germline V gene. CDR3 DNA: TGCGCCAGCAGCTTGGGGGGCCGGGACATTCAGTACTTC. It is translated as CASSLGGRDIQYF. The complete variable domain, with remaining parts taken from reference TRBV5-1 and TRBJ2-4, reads KAGVTQTPRYLIKTRGQQVTLSCSPISGHRSVSWYQQTPGQGLQFLFEYFSETQRNKGNFPGRFSGRQFSNSRSEMNVSTLELGDSALYLCASSLGGRDIQYFGAGTRLSVL.

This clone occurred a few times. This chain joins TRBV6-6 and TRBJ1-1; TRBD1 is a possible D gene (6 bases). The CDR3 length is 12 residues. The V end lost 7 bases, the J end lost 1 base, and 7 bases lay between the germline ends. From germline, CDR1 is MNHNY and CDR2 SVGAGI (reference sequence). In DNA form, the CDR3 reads TGTGCCAGCATGGGACAGAACACTGAAGCTTTCTTT. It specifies CASMGQNTEAFF.

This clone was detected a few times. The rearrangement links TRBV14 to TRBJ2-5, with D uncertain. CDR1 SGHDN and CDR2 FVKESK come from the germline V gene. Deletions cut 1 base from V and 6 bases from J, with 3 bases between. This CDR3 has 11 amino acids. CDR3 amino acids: CASSQGQTQYF. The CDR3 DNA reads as TGTGCCAGCAGCCAAGGGCAGACCCAGTACTTC.

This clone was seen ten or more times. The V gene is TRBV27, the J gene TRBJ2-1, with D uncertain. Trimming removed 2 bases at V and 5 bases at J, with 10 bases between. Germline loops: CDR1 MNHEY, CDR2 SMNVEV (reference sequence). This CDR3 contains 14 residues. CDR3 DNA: TGTGCCAGCAGTTTAGAGTGGAGTAACAATGAGCAGTTCTTC. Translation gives CASSLEWSNNEQFF.

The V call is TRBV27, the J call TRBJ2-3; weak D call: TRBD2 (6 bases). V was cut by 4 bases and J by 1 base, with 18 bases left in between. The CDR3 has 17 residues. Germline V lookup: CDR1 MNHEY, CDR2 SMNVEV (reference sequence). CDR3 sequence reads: CASSSWGEPRGTDTQYF. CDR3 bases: TGTGCCAGCAGTTCCTGGGGGGAGCCGAGGGGCACAGATACGCAGTATTTT.

The CDR3 spells CASSFGYSGNTIYF. The CDR3 DNA sequence: TGTGCCAGCTCGTTCGGGTACTCTGGAAACACCATATATTTT. The V call is TRBV28, the J call TRBJ1-3, with D hard to call. CDR3 length: 14 amino acids. Germline CDR1 and CDR2: MDHEN and SYDVKM. Trimming stripped 8 bases from V and 0 bases from J, with 11 bases between. Filled out from reference TRBV28 and TRBJ1-3, the complete variable domain reads DVKVTQSSRYLVKRTGEKVFLECVQDMDHENMFWYRQDPGLGLRLIYFSYDVKMKEKGDIPEGYSVSREKKERFSLILESASTNQTSMYLCASSFGYSGNTIYFGEGSWLTVV.

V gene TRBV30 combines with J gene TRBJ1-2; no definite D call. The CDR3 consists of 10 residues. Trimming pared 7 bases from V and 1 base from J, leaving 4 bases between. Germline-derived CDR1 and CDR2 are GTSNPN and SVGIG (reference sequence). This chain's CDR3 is CASGNYGYTF. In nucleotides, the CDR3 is TGTGCCTCGGGTAACTATGGCTACACCTTC.

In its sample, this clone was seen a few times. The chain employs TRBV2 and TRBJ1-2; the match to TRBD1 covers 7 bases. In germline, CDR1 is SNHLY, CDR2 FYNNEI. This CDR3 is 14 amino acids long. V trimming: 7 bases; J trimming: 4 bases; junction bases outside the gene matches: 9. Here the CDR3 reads CASTIGAGGYGYTF. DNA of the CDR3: TGTGCCAGCACCATTGGGGCAGGGGGCTATGGCTACACCTTC.

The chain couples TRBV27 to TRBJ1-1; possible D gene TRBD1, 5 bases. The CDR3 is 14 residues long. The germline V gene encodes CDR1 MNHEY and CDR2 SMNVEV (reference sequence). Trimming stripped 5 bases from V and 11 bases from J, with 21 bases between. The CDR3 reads CASSGNYQGGDAFF. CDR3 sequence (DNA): TGTGCCAGCAGTGGAAATTACCAGGGCGGTGATGCTTTCTTT.

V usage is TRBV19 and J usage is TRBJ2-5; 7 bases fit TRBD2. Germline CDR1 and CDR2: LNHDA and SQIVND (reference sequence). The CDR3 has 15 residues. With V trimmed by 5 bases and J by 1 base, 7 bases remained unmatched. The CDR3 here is CASSAPERGQETQYF. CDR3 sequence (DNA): TGTGCCAGTAGTGCCCCCGAGCGGGGCCAAGAGACCCAGTACTTC.

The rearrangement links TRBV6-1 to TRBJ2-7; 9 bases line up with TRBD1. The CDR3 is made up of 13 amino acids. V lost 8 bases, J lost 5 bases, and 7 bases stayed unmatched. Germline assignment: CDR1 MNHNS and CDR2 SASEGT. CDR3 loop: CASEGTGRDEQYF. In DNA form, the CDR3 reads TGTGCCAGCGAAGGGACAGGGAGAGACGAGCAGTACTTC.

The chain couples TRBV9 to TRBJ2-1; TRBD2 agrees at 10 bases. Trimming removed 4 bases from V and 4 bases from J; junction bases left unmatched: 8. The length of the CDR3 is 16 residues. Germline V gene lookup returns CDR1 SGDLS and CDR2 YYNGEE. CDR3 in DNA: TGTGCCAGCAGCCCCAGGACTAGCGGAGAGTACAATGAGCAGTTCTTC. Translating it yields CASSPRTSGEYNEQFF.

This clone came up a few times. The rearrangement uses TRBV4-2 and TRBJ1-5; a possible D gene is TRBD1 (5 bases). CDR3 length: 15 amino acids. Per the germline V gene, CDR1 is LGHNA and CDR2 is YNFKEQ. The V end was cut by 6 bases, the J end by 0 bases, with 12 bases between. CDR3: CASRDNLYSNQPQHF. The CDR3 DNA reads TGTGCCAGCAGGGACAACCTTTATAGCAATCAGCCCCAGCATTTT.

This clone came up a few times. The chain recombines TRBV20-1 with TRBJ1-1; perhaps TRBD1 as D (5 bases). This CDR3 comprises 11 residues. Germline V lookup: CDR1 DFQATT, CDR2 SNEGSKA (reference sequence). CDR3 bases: TGCGGTCTTCACGGGGGCACTGAAGCTTTCTTT. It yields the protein CGLHGGTEAFF.

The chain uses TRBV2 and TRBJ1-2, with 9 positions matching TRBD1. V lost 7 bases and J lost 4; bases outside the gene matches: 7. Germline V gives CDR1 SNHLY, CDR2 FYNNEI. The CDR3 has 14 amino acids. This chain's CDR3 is CASNSGTGLYGYTF. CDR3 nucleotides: TGTGCCAGCAACTCCGGGACAGGGCTCTATGGCTACACCTTC.

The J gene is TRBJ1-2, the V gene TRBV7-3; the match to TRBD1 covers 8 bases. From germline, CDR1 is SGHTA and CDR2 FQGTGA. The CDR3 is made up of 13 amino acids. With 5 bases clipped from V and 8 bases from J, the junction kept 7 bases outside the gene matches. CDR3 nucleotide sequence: TGTGCCAGCAGCGCCCGTACAGGGGGAGGCTACACCTTC. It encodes CASSARTGGGYTF.

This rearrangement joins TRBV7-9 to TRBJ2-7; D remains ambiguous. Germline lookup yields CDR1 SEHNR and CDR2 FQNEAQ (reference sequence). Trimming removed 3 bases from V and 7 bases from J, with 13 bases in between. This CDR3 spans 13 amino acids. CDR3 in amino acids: CASSFTGVREQYF. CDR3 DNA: TGTGCCAGCAGCTTCACGGGTGTTCGGGAGCAGTACTTC.

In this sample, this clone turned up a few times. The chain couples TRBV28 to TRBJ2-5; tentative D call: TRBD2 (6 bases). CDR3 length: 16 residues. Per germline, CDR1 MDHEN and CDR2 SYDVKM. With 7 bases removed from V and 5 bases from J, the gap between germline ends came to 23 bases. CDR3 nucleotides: TGTGCCAGCACCGCGGGACTTAAATCAGTCCCCGAGACCCAGTACTTC. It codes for CASTAGLKSVPETQYF.

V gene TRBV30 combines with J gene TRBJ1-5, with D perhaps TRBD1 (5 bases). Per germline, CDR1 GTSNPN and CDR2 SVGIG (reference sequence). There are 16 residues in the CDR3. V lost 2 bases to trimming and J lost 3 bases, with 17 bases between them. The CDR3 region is CAWSQGPRTANQPQHF. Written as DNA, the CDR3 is TGTGCCTGGAGTCAGGGTCCCCGTACTGCCAATCAGCCCCAGCATTTT. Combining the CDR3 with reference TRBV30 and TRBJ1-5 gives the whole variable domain SQTIHQWPATLVQPVGSPLSLECTVEGTSNPNLYWYRQAAGRGLQLLFYSVGIGQISSEVPQNLSASRPQDRQFILSSKKLLLSDSGFYLCAWSQGPRTANQPQHFGDGTRLSIL.

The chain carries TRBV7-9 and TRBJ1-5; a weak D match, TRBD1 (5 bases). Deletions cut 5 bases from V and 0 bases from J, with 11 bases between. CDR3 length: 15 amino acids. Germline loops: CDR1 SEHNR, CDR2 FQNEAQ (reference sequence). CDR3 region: CASSPGLDSNQPQHF. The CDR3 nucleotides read TGTGCCAGCAGCCCGGGACTGGATAGCAATCAGCCCCAGCATTTT.

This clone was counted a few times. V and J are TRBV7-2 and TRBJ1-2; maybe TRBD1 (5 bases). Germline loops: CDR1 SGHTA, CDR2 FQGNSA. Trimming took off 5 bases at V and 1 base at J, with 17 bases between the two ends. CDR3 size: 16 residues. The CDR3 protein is CASSRDGGGGNYGYTF. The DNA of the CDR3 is TGTGCCAGCAGCCGGGATGGGGGAGGAGGTAACTATGGCTACACCTTC.

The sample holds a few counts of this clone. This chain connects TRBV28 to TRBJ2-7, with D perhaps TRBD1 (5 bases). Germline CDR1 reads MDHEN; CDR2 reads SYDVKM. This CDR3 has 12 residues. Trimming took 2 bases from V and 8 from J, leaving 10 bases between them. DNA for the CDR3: TGTGCCAGCAGTTTAGTGCAGGGCAAGCAGTACTTC. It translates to CASSLVQGKQYF.

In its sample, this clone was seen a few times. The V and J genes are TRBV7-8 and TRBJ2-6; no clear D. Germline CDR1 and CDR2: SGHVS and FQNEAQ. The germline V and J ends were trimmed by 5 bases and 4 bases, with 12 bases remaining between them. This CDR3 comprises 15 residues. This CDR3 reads CASSQTLSGANVLTF. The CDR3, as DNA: TGTGCCAGCAGCCAGACTCTCTCCGGGGCCAACGTCCTGACTTTC.